This TCR beta chain came from a study of OX40 agonist ivuxolimab in advanced cancers. Study observations and caveats: On average, a greater number of expanded clones characterised CD8+ T cells relative to CD4+. Some patients who did not respond also had low normalized T-cell clonal expansion.

The CDR3 covers 15 residues. Trimming took 6 bases from V and 0 from J, leaving 12 bases between them. Germline values: CDR1 MDHEN, CDR2 SYDVKM. Measured with immunoSEQ multiplex PCR; TCRdb has only the in-frame clones, and not every one. The data show 37,000 or so clones, more than 75% seen once. In regard to this clone: Its antigen is not identified.

The V call is TRBV28, the J call TRBJ1-5; perhaps TRBD1 as D (5 bases). Material: CD4+ or CD8+ T cells sorted from blood, obtained in a trial of the OX40 agonist ivuxolimab. The sequence was obtained from an adult with an advanced solid tumor such as melanoma, head and neck, liver or kidney cancer. The CDR3 bases are TGTGCCAGCAGGCCCTCCGGGGGTAGCAATCAGCCCCAGCATTTT. This codes for CASRPSGGSNQPQHF.